This passage covers 22 T cell receptor beta chains from one sample sequenced in a study of cytomegalovirus exposure and HLA in healthy donors. 13 Jbeta primers and 60 Vbeta primers were used for the PCR. The data were produced by immunoSEQ multiplex PCR, yet TCRdb's version contains in-frame clones alone and is incomplete. Of nearly 110,000 clones in the sample, over 75% are singletons; the top ten hold approximately 4.2%. Sequences were obtained from PBMCs. The receptors come from a male donor in good health and CMV-seronegative.

In its sample, this clone was seen a few times. J is TRBJ1-2 and V is TRBV6-1, with D possibly TRBD1 on 6 matching bases. Deletions cut 2 bases from V and 0 bases from J, with 19 bases between. The germline gives CDR1 MNHNS, CDR2 SASEGT. This CDR3 comprises 18 residues. In DNA, the CDR3 is TGTGCCAGCAGTGAACATCCAATAGGACAGATACCTAACTATGGCTACACCTTC. Translated: CASSEHPIGQIPNYGYTF.

The chain couples TRBV25-1 to TRBJ2-7, with 7 bases identical to TRBD1. The CDR3 totals 16 residues. Per germline, CDR1 MGHDK and CDR2 SYGVNS. The V and J ends lost 4 bases and 4 bases, in that order; junction bases with no gene match: 13. This CDR3 reads CASSASVRGLGYEQYF. The CDR3 DNA sequence: TGTGCCAGCAGTGCGTCGGTAAGGGGGCTCGGGTACGAGCAGTACTTC.

This clone was counted a few times. The genes are TRBV6-5 and TRBJ1-1; tentative D call: TRBD1 (6 bases). The CDR3 spans 14 residues. CDR1 and CDR2 from the germline V gene are MNHEY and SVGAGI. Trimming left V 2 bases short and J 1 base short, with 8 bases between. The CDR3 loop is CASSYPGANTEAFF. DNA for the CDR3: TGTGCCAGCAGTTACCCAGGGGCGAACACTGAAGCTTTCTTT.

This clone was detected only once. V and J are TRBV30 and TRBJ1-1; D is possibly TRBD1 (6 bases). The CDR3 length is 13 residues. Between the trimmed V and J ends, which lost 0 bases and 10 bases, there was a span of 15 bases. Germline V gene lookup returns CDR1 GTSNPN and CDR2 SVGIG (reference sequence). This chain's CDR3 is CAWSVLGGLGAFF. The CDR3 DNA sequence: TGTGCCTGGAGTGTACTGGGGGGGCTGGGAGCTTTCTTT.

V gene TRBV14 combines with J gene TRBJ2-7; 11 bases fit TRBD1. The V gene's germline CDR1 is SGHDN and CDR2 FVKESK. The V segment lost 1 base and the J segment 2 bases; nucleotides outside the gene matches: 4. The CDR3 totals 16 residues. CDR3 sequence: CASSQGKGQGAYEQYF. The CDR3 coding sequence is TGTGCCAGCAGCCAAGGGAAGGGACAGGGGGCCTACGAGCAGTACTTC.

The chain carries TRBV5-8 and TRBJ1-1; 10 positions match TRBD1. Trimming cost V 0 bases and J 1 base; bases outside gene matches: 12. Per the germline V gene, CDR1 is SGHTS and CDR2 is YDEGEE. The CDR3 length is 19 residues. CDR3 protein: CASSLGNGWDRGRNTEAFF. CDR3 bases: TGTGCCAGCAGCTTGGGGAACGGCTGGGACAGGGGACGGAACACTGAAGCTTTCTTT.

The chain couples TRBV27 to TRBJ2-7, with D tentatively TRBD1 (5 bases). The germline V and J ends were trimmed by 5 bases and 4 bases, with 9 bases remaining between them. In germline, CDR1 is MNHEY, CDR2 SMNVEV (reference sequence). The CDR3 totals 12 residues. CDR3 sequence (DNA): TGTGCCAGCAGTCCGAAGGGGTACGAGCAGTACTTC. Residues: CASSPKGYEQYF.

The chain carries TRBV5-4 and TRBJ2-1; tentative D call: TRBD1 (5 bases). From germline, CDR1 is SGHNT and CDR2 YYREEE (reference sequence). V shed 0 bases and J shed 7 bases, with 23 bases lying between them. This CDR3 is built from 18 residues. Written as DNA, the CDR3 is TGTGCCAGCAGCTTGGATTGGGGCTACCTCACCCCTGGGAATGAGCAGTTCTTC. Amino acids: CASSLDWGYLTPGNEQFF.

The V gene is TRBV6-1, the J gene TRBJ1-1; 7 bases are a match to TRBD1. CDR3 length: 15 residues. Germline trimming cut 10 bases from V and 1 base from J; bases unmatched to any gene: 12. Germline V gives CDR1 MNHNS, CDR2 SASEGT. The CDR3 DNA is TGTGCCACCCCAAGTAGGACAGGACGGAACACTGAAGCTTTCTTT. It translates to CATPSRTGRNTEAFF.

This sequence joins TRBV28 and TRBJ2-5; 7 bases map to TRBD1. Near its end, the DNA agrees better with TRBJ2-7, so the J call may be wrong. Per the germline V gene, CDR1 is MDHEN and CDR2 is SYDVKM. The CDR3 is made up of 13 amino acids. The CDR3 region is CASSLRGPYEQYF. The CDR3 bases are TGTGCCAGCAGTTTAAGGGGGCCCTACGAGCAGTACTTC.

The table lists this clone with a few counts. This chain connects TRBV10-2 to TRBJ2-1, with a possible D match to TRBD2 (6 bases). The CDR3 is 14 residues long. Germline V gene data show CDR1 as WSHSY and CDR2 as SAAADI. V lost 11 bases and J lost 6, with 20 bases in between. The CDR3 reads CAVHLAGKRNEQFF. In DNA, the CDR3 is TGCGCCGTCCACTTGGCGGGAAAACGCAATGAGCAGTTCTTC.

CDR3 residues: CASTVATTYYEQYF. DNA of the CDR3: TGTGCCAGCACCGTCGCGACTACCTACTACGAGCAGTACTTC. The J gene is TRBJ2-7, the V gene TRBV2; the D gene is possibly TRBD2 (5 bases). Per germline, CDR1 SNHLY and CDR2 FYNNEI. This CDR3 comprises 14 residues. Trimming removed 7 bases at V and 3 bases at J, with 16 bases between.

The rearrangement joins TRBV18 to TRBJ1-1; D not resolved. CDR1 and CDR2 from the germline V gene are KGHSH and LQKENI. V was pared by 6 bases and J by 6 bases, with 14 bases between. The CDR3 is 13 residues long. The CDR3 spells CASSPGVKAEAFF. The CDR3 DNA follows: TGTGCCAGCTCTCCCGGGGTTAAGGCTGAAGCTTTCTTT.

The chain joins TRBV27 to TRBJ1-1, with 8 bases fitting TRBD1. The trim removed 2 bases at V and 1 base at J, leaving 0 bases unmatched. The CDR3 loop spans 14 amino acids. Germline CDR1 reads MNHEY; CDR2 reads SMNVEV (reference sequence). The CDR3 reads CASSLDRGNTEAFF. The CDR3 DNA reads TGTGCCAGCAGTTTAGACAGGGGGAACACTGAAGCTTTCTTT.

The genes are TRBV7-9 and TRBJ1-1; D gene ambiguous. Trimming removed 4 bases at V and 5 bases at J, with 17 bases between. In germline, CDR1 is SEHNR, CDR2 FQNEAQ (reference sequence). The CDR3 contains 15 residues. The CDR3, as DNA: TGTGCCAGCAGCTCCCCGGGAGGCAACATGACTGAAGCTTTCTTT. Amino acid sequence: CASSSPGGNMTEAFF.

This clone has a single count. This chain connects TRBV9 to TRBJ2-3, with 8 nucleotides matching TRBD1. The CDR3 is 16 residues long. Germline CDR1 and CDR2: SGDLS and YYNGEE. Trimming at V came to 3 bases and at J to 0 bases, leaving 6 bases not matched to a gene. In DNA, the CDR3 is TGTGCCAGCAGCGGCGGACAGGGCTATAGCACAGATACGCAGTATTTT. Encoded protein: CASSGGQGYSTDTQYF. The full variable domain, with the rest looked up from reference TRBV9 and TRBJ2-3, is DSGVTQTPKHLITATGQRVTLRCSPRSGDLSVYWYQQSLDQGLQFLIQYYNGEERAKGNILERFSAQQFPDLHSELNLSSLELGDSALYFCASSGGQGYSTDTQYFGPGTRLTVL.

This clone has just a few counts. The J gene is TRBJ2-7, the V gene TRBV14; TRBD1 matches at 9 bases. CDR3 length: 18 residues. Germline V lookup: CDR1 SGHDN, CDR2 FVKESK. Germline trimming cut 1 base from V and 1 base from J; bases unmatched to any gene: 11. CDR3 in DNA: TGTGCCAGCAGCCAAGCGCATAAAACAGGGGGCCTTTCCTACGAGCAGTACTTC. This gives the protein CASSQAHKTGGLSYEQYF.

This rearrangement joins TRBV7-2 to TRBJ2-3, with TRBD2 matching 7 bases. This CDR3 is 17 amino acids long. In germline, CDR1 is SGHTA, CDR2 FQGNSA. The V segment lost 4 bases and the J segment 2 bases; nucleotides outside the gene matches: 12. CDR3 sequence (DNA): TGTGCCAGCAGCTCATTCACTGGGCTAGCGGTCACAGATACGCAGTATTTT. Translating it yields CASSSFTGLAVTDTQYF.

The V call is TRBV5-1, the J call TRBJ2-1, with TRBD1 matching 8 bases. From germline, CDR1 is SGHRS and CDR2 YFSETQ. V lost 8 bases and J lost 5; bases outside the gene matches: 9. CDR3 length: 14 residues. The CDR3 is CASKDRVIDNEQFF. The CDR3, as DNA: TGCGCCAGTAAGGACAGGGTTATCGACAATGAGCAGTTCTTC.

The J gene is TRBJ1-1, the V gene TRBV6-5, with a possible D match to TRBD1 (6 bases). The germline CDR1 and CDR2 sequences are MNHEY and SVGAGI. V lost 6 bases to trimming and J lost 3 bases, with 17 bases between them. The length of the CDR3 is 15 residues. In nucleotides, the CDR3 is TGTGCCAGCAGAAAAAGAAACAGGGAATACACTGAAGCTTTCTTT. Translated, it gives CASRKRNREYTEAFF.

The rearrangement uses TRBV19 and TRBJ2-5, with 12 nucleotides matching TRBD2. With 4 bases clipped from V and 5 bases from J, the junction kept 5 bases outside the gene matches. In germline, CDR1 is LNHDA, CDR2 SQIVND (reference sequence). The CDR3 consists of 15 residues. The CDR3 sequence is CASSTRGTSGETQYF. In nucleotides, the CDR3 is TGTGCCAGTAGTACAAGAGGGACTAGCGGGGAGACCCAGTACTTC.

The chain is built from TRBV5-4 and TRBJ1-1, with D perhaps TRBD1 (6 bases). V lost 0 bases, J lost 1 base, and 13 bases lay in between. The CDR3 consists of 16 residues. Germline CDR1 is SGHNT and CDR2 is YYREEE (reference sequence). CDR3 protein: CASSLDGGSWNTEAFF. The CDR3 DNA sequence: TGTGCCAGCAGCTTGGATGGGGGCAGTTGGAACACTGAAGCTTTCTTT.